The clone carrying this T cell receptor (beta chain) appeared a few times. What it binds is unknown. Individual cDNA molecules received unique molecular identifiers during library preparation. TCRdb re-called the 5' RACE reads through MiXCR, storing one row per CDR3 protein. The repertoire has 45,000 to 70,000 distinct CDR3 sequences, around a tenth of them found once; the top ten carry roughly a tenth. These data are taken from a study of early T cells in non-severe SARS-CoV-2 infection. Study observations and caveats: Private and CD4 specificities were missed by VDJdb matching, which favored anti-spike CD8 responses.

The CDR3 spans 15 residues. In germline, CDR1 is MNHEY, CDR2 SMNVEV (reference sequence). Trimming cost V 5 bases and J 3 bases, with 14 bases left between them. Material: whole blood. The clonotype was recovered from an adult who was a healthcare worker with PCR-confirmed SARS-CoV-2 infection or an uninfected control (not recorded which). The chain is built from TRBV27 and TRBJ1-5; D is possibly TRBD1 (5 bases). The CDR3 nucleotides read TGTGCCAGCAGTAGAACTCCAGGGACCAATCAGCCCCAGCATTTT. It specifies CASSRTPGTNQPQHF.